This TCR beta chain is from a study of blood T cell repertoires in COVID-19 (dated by TCRdb to 2020 to 2021). Background for the entire study: Recovered participants in ImmuneRACE Cohort 3 were defined as having two consecutive negative NP/OP PCR tests, clearance from a healthcare professional, or resolution of symptoms. Samples covering the acute and convalescent phases of COVID-19 were provided by collaborators in the United States, Italy and Spain. Where available, HLA class I and class II types were obtained from metadata supplied by the sample provider rather than from assay-based typing. The prospective study material was composed of cDNA or gDNA derived from T cells, B-cell-depleted T cells, or PBMCs. The samples were drawn from the first 160 participants of the ongoing ImmuneRACE study and from 1,200 or so subjects provided by 6 global collaborators. The dataset comprised deeply sampled blood TCRbeta repertoires from subjects exposed to, actively infected with, or recovered from COVID-19. A de-identified subject ID, COVID-19 status, age in years and sex were almost always included in the sample metadata. The repertoires were made available in a free public database intended to serve as a resource for research on the immune response to SARS-CoV-2.

The immunoSEQ Assay, a bias-controlled multiplex PCR, was used to amplify TCRbeta CDR3 regions from genomic DNA. The original pipeline was this. Nucleated cell counts per sample were estimated from amplification of reference gene primers within the assay. To quantify the absolute abundance of each unique TCRbeta CDR3 rearrangement, sequence reads were collapsed and filtered. For each sample, productive Simpson clonality was calculated as the square root of Simpson's diversity index over productive rearrangements. The immuneACCESS repertoire file appears here via TCRdb, limited to in-frame rearrangements. These files lack a portion of the clones; in checked studies, under half of the deficit traces to unresolved V genes, and the cause of the others is not known. The V and J calls and clone size were taken over from that table, and D and trimming were inferred from the DNA. The sample yields some 300,000 clones; 88% were counted once. The ten largest clones take up roughly 2% of the sample.

A note on this clone: The antigen it binds to is not known. The input lacks base qualities; no much larger clone sits a single base away.

Overall results and qualifications from the work: How much clinical and demographic metadata was included differed by source and by participant, and the metadata was provided uncurated.

Measured from the cysteine to the phenylalanine, the CDR3 is 14 residues long. Only the CDR3 DNA is retained, 42 bases long and in frame from the first base. The germline V gene encodes CDR1 MDHEN and CDR2 SYDVKM. Unmatched junction bases come to 1, with V trimmed by 5 bases and J by 1 base. Participants in the prospective study were enrolled through a virtual design, were aged about 18 to 100 years, and lived in 24 United States geographic areas. Cohort assignment in the prospective study relied on participant-reported clinical history from a screening survey and a study questionnaire. In the prospective study, mobile phlebotomists collected whole blood, serum and a nasopharyngeal or oropharyngeal swab from each participant. Over an approximately 2-month period, participants in the prospective study had the option of providing additional blood draws and questionnaires. Before DNA extraction, blood samples from the prospective study were shipped at room temperature or frozen.

Recombination linked TRBV28 to TRBJ1-5, and 8 bases in between align with TRBD1. The sample was PBMCs or T cells enriched from blood (not recorded which). The receptor's source is a woman in her sixties or seventies in a cohort exposed to, infected with or recovered from COVID-19 (not recorded which). CDR3 region: CASSRQGSNQPQHF. The bases are TGTGCCAGCAGTCGACAGGGGAGCAATCAGCCCCAGCATTTT.